One sample yielded the 10 T cell receptor beta chains listed below, sequenced in a study of cytomegalovirus exposure and HLA in healthy donors. PCR used 60 Vbeta primers and 13 Jbeta primers. The assay was immunoSEQ multiplex PCR, and TCRdb's table has in-frame clones only and misses some. The data show 70,000 to 100,000 clones, 75% to 85% seen once. What was sequenced was PBMCs. These TCRs come from a man in his late teens or twenties in good health and CMV-seronegative.

The V and J genes are TRBV6-6 and TRBJ1-1, with 7 bases matching TRBD1. CDR3 size: 15 residues. V gave up 5 bases and J gave up 1 base; unmatched junction bases: 7. Germline CDR1 reads MNHNY; CDR2 reads SVGAGI (reference sequence). The CDR3 loop reads CASSDRQGANTEAFF. The CDR3, as DNA: TGTGCCAGCAGTGACCGACAGGGAGCGAACACTGAAGCTTTCTTT.

The chain employs TRBV7-8 and TRBJ2-7, with a tentative D call TRBD2 (5 bases). This CDR3 is built from 15 residues. The germline CDR1 and CDR2 sequences are SGHVS and FQNEAQ. Trimming stripped 4 bases from V and 2 bases from J, with 15 bases between. DNA of the CDR3: TGTGCCAGCAGCTCAGCTCGGGGTGTCACCTACGAGCAGTACTTC. Protein: CASSSARGVTYEQYF.

Here the CDR3 reads CASSESGFGNTIYF. Here the CDR3 DNA reads TGTGCCAGCAGTGAGTCCGGGTTCGGAAACACCATATATTTT. The chain carries TRBV6-1 and TRBJ1-3; D is uncertain. This CDR3 region has 14 residues. The V gene's germline CDR1 is MNHNS and CDR2 SASEGT. Between the trimmed V and J ends, which lost 3 bases and 4 bases, there was a span of 10 bases.

In regard to this clone: Different DNA sequences within this sample yield the same CDR3. V is TRBV6-1 and J is TRBJ2-3; D ambiguous. CDR1 is MNHNS, CDR2 SASEGT, per germline. The CDR3 spans 17 residues. V was shortened by 0 bases and J by 6 bases, with 19 bases between the two germline ends. CDR3 in DNA: TGTGCCAGCAGTGAAGCCCACACCCCGTTCGACGGGGATACGCAGTATTTT. Translation: CASSEAHTPFDGDTQYF.

This chain uses TRBV7-2 with TRBJ2-7; 14 bases agree with TRBD2. The CDR3 contains 15 residues. CDR1 is SGHTA, CDR2 FQGNSA, per germline. The ends lost 5 bases at V and 3 bases at J; junction bases unmatched: 3. The CDR3 loop reads CASSPGLAGGYEQYF. The CDR3 nucleotides read TGTGCCAGCAGCCCAGGACTAGCGGGGGGCTACGAGCAGTACTTC. The entire variable domain, with the rest obtained from reference TRBV7-2 and TRBJ2-7, is as follows: GAGVSQSPSNKVTEKGKDVELRCDPISGHTALYWYRQSLGQGLEFLIYFQGNSAPDKSGLPSDRFSAERTGGSVSTLTIQRTQQEDSAVYLCASSPGLAGGYEQYFGPGTRLTVT.

The rearrangement joins TRBV15 to TRBJ2-5, with D tentatively TRBD1 (6 bases). Germline V gene lookup returns CDR1 LNHNV and CDR2 YYDKDF (reference sequence). Trimming took off 4 bases at V and 4 bases at J, with 19 bases between the two ends. This CDR3 comprises 16 residues. This chain's CDR3 is CATSILRGGLGETQYF. In DNA form, the CDR3 reads TGTGCCACCAGCATCCTTCGAGGGGGTTTGGGAGAGACCCAGTACTTC. Full variable domain (outside the CDR3, taken from reference TRBV15 and TRBJ2-5): DAMVIQNPRYQVTQFGKPVTLSCSQTLNHNVMYWYQQKSSQAPKLLFHYYDKDFNNEADTPDNFQSRRPNTSFCFLDIRSPGLGDTAMYLCATSILRGGLGETQYFGPGTRLLVL.

The chain recombines TRBV11-2 with TRBJ2-5, with 12 positions matching TRBD2. The CDR3 is 17 residues long. V was pared by 5 bases and J by 11 bases, with 18 bases of the junction left unmatched. The germline V gene has CDR1 SGHAT and CDR2 FQNNGV. The CDR3 DNA reads TGTGCCAGCAGCCTCCATCCCCCTAGCGGGGGGGCCGATGAGCAGTACTTC. This sequence encodes CASSLHPPSGGADEQYF.

The chain links TRBV9 to TRBJ2-5, with TRBD2 identical over 14 bases. With 4 bases clipped from V and 5 bases from J, the junction kept 4 bases outside the gene matches. This CDR3 has 15 amino acids. Per germline, CDR1 SGDLS and CDR2 YYNGEE. CDR3 region: CASSPRTSGRETQYF. Here the CDR3 DNA reads TGTGCCAGCAGCCCCCGGACTAGCGGGAGGGAGACCCAGTACTTC. Variable domain in full (rest from reference TRBV9 and TRBJ2-5): DSGVTQTPKHLITATGQRVTLRCSPRSGDLSVYWYQQSLDQGLQFLIQYYNGEERAKGNILERFSAQQFPDLHSELNLSSLELGDSALYFCASSPRTSGRETQYFGPGTRLLVL.

This clone was found a few times. CDR3 nucleotide sequence: TGTGCCAGCTCACCACGCGGAGGTTACAATCAGCCCCAGCATTTT. Its translation: CASSPRGGYNQPQHF. The chain links TRBV18 to TRBJ1-5, with unresolved D. The CDR3 sequence is 15 residues long. In germline, CDR1 is KGHSH, CDR2 LQKENI. V was clipped by 1 base and J by 3 bases, with 10 bases between them.

The table lists this clone with a few counts. The genes are TRBV5-4 and TRBJ1-1; 8 bases are shared with TRBD1. V was pared by 6 bases and J by 0 bases, with 7 bases of the junction left unmatched. Germline V gene data show CDR1 as SGHNT and CDR2 as YYREEE (reference sequence). The CDR3 sequence is 15 residues long. CDR3 residues: CASNLDREMNTEAFF. DNA for the CDR3: TGTGCCAGCAACCTGGACAGGGAGATGAACACTGAAGCTTTCTTT.